This is a list of T cell receptor beta chains from one sample in a study of shared clonotypes between healthy human individuals. Profiling relied on immunoSEQ multiplex PCR, and the TCRdb table lists in-frame clones only, not all of them. The repertoire holds around 990,000 clones, with about 80% as singletons. Sequenced input: memory CD4+ T cells from PBMCs. The receptors come from a man aged 18 to 30 in good health. Some clones in this sample may be carry-over from other donors' samples. Both conserved end residues are trimmed from each CDR3.

V gene	J gene	CDR3 protein
TRBV5-1	TRBJ2-3	ASSLGVLGTDTQY
TRBV6-4	TRBJ2-3	ASSDSMVDTQY
TRBV28	TRBJ1-1	ASTDNRAGNTEAF
TRBV2	TRBJ2-7	ASRAETYEQY
TRBV5-1	TRBJ1-2	ASSSTGAVDGYT
TRBV28	TRBJ2-7	ASSADDRGYEQY
TRBV28	TRBJ2-7	ASSATSGAGLSY
TRBV25-1	TRBJ2-1	ASSDYIKTSGLYNEQF
TRBV11-2	TRBJ2-4	ASSSAGVRGNIQY
TRBV9	TRBJ2-3	ASSVAPRGALGSHRPDTQY
TRBV29-1	TRBJ2-3	SERLAGRDTQY
TRBV11-1	TRBJ1-1	ASSSQGGNTEAF
TRBV11-1	TRBJ1-1	ASRRGTVNTEAF
TRBV5-1	TRBJ2-3	ASSLAGTAGGDTQY
TRBV6-5	TRBJ1-5	ASGQAFNQPQH
TRBV10-1	TRBJ2-7	ASSEGTGTYEQY
TRBV2	TRBJ2-3	ASRAADPGADTQY
TRBV6-6	TRBJ2-7	ASSYSGGNYEQY
TRBV30	TRBJ2-1	AWSVKDTSYNEQF
TRBV10-1	TRBJ2-1	ASSESSISRVTPTYNEQF
TRBV7-2	TRBJ2-1	ASSLNSGTSADEQF
TRBV5-6	TRBJ1-5	ASSLSPHSNQPQH
TRBV7-2	TRBJ1-1	ASSLMGFEAF
TRBV5-5	TRBJ2-5	ASSLGGLFRGETQY
TRBV6-5	TRBJ2-3	ASSYGGGRGDTQY
TRBV9	TRBJ2-3	ASSVVGATDTQY
TRBV28	TRBJ1-1	ASSLSVSMNTEAF
TRBV5-1	TRBJ2-7	ASSDSYSYEQY
TRBV7-9	TRBJ2-1	ASSPGTSGNNEQF
TRBV28	TRBJ2-1	ASSLAPPRNEQF
TRBV10-1	TRBJ1-2	ASSEPPETGEYGYT
TRBV7-8	TRBJ2-5	ASSRRASKETQY
TRBV5-1	TRBJ2-7	ASSFTQRAESYEQY
TRBV7-3	TRBJ2-7	ASSPQGGSSYEQY
TRBV5-1	TRBJ2-1	ASSLAVDWSANEQF